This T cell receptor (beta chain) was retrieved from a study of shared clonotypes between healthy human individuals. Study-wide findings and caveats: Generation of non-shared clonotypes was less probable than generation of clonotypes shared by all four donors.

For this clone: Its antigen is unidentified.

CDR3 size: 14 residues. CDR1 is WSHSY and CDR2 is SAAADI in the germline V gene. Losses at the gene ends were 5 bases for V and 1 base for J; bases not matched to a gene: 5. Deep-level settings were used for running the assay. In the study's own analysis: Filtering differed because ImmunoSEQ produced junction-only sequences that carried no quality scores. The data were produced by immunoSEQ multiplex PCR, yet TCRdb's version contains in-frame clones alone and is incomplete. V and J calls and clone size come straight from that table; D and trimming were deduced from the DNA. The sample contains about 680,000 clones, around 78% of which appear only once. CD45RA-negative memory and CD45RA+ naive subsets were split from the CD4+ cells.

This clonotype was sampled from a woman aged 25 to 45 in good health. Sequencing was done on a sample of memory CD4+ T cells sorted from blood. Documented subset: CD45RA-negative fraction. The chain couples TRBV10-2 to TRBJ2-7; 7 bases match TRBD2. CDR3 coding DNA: TGCGCCAGCAGTAACAGCGGGGAATCCTACGAGCAGTACTTC. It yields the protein CASSNSGESYEQYF.